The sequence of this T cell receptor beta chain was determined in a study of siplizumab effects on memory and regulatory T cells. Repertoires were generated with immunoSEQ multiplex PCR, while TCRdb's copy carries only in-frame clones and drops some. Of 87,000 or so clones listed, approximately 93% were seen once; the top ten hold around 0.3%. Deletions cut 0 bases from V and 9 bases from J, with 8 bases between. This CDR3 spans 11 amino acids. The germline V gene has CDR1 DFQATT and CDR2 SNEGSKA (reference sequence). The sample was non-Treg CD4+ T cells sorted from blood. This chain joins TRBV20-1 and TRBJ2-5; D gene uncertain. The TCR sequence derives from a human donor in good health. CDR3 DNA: TGCAGTGCTAGAGATGTGGCGTCCCAGTACTTC. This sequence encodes CSARDVASQYF.